Listed below are T cell receptor beta chains from one sample, sequenced in a study of immune reconstitution after stem cell transplant in scleroderma. TCRdb called the RT-PCR reads again in MiXCR, with one record for every CDR3 protein. This table holds roughly 4,800 distinct CDR3 sequences, approximately 7.9% found once. Sample acquisition took place before or after autologous hematopoietic stem cell transplantation (not recorded which). These TCRs come from a male donor with systemic sclerosis. The CDR3 runs from the conserved cysteine through the conserved F or W. D genes are given only for firm matches. Clone size is shown for a subset of rows, as once, few, many or a class of expanded clone.

v_gene	abundance	j_gene	len	d_gene	CDR3nt	CDR3aa
TRBV6-1	few	TRBJ1-5	14	.	TGTGCCAGCAGTGAAGGCAGAGAGAATCAGCCCCAGCATTTT	CASSEGRENQPQHF
TRBV20-1	medium-sized	TRBJ1-2	14	TRBD1	TGCAGTGCTACCCCAGGGGGTATGAACTATGGCTACACCTTC	CSATPGGMNYGYTF
TRBV12-3/TRBV12-4	.	TRBJ2-3	14	TRBD2	TGTGCCAGCAGACTGACTAGCTCAGGAGATACGCAGTATTTT	CASRLTSSGDTQYF
TRBV20-1	.	TRBJ1-5	14	.	TGCAGTGCTAGAGACGGGGTCCTAAATCAGCCCCAGCATTTT	CSARDGVLNQPQHF
TRBV29-1	medium-sized	TRBJ1-1	13	.	TGCAGCGTTAAGGGGACCTTGAACACTGAAGCTTTCTTT	CSVKGTLNTEAFF
TRBV9	.	TRBJ2-7	16	TRBD2	TGTGCCAGCAGCAAGGGACTAGCGGAATACTCCTACGAGCAGTACTTC	CASSKGLAEYSYEQYF
TRBV5-4	.	TRBJ2-3	16	TRBD2	TGTGCCAGCAGCTTGGGACTAGCGGGGATCACAGATACGCAGTATTTT	CASSLGLAGITDTQYF
TRBV28	once	TRBJ2-7	12	.	TGTGCCAGCAGTTTGTTGTCCTACGAGCAGTACTTC	CASSLLSYEQYF
TRBV12-3/TRBV12-4	few	TRBJ2-3	13	.	TGTGCCAGCAGTTTCACCCGCGCAAATACGCAGTATTTT	CASSFTRANTQYF
TRBV10-3	few	TRBJ2-3	14	.	TGTGCCATCAGGGCTAGCGAAATTACAGATACGCAGTATTTT	CAIRASEITDTQYF
TRBV5-1	.	TRBJ1-1	15	TRBD1	TGCGCCAGCAGCCCCTGGACAGGGGGGAACACTGAAGCTTTCTTT	CASSPWTGGNTEAFF
TRBV10-2	medium-sized	TRBJ2-1	14	TRBD1	TGCGCCAGCAGCACCGGGACAGGGCACAATGAGCAGTTCTTC	CASSTGTGHNEQFF
TRBV29-1	medium-sized	TRBJ1-4	14	.	TGCAGCGCCAACCAGGGCGGAACTAATGAAAAACTGTTTTTT	CSANQGGTNEKLFF
TRBV29-1	medium-sized	TRBJ1-5	15	.	TGCAGCGTTGCTGACGGGTTCTTGGGGAATCAGCCCCAGCATTTT	CSVADGFLGNQPQHF
TRBV5-1	.	TRBJ1-1	14	TRBD1	TGCGCCAGCAGCCCTGGGACAGGGGGCACTGAAGCTTTCTTT	CASSPGTGGTEAFF
TRBV7-2	.	TRBJ2-5	14	.	TGTGCCAGCAGCTTTCCTGGGTGGCGGGAGACCCAGTACTTC	CASSFPGWRETQYF
TRBV5-1	few	TRBJ2-5	14	.	TGCGCCAGCAGCTTGGGTACTAGAGAAGAGACCCAGTACTTC	CASSLGTREETQYF
TRBV20-1	.	TRBJ2-3	15	TRBD2	TGCAGTGCTAGAGATCTAGCGGGGGAGCCAGATACGCAGTATTTT	CSARDLAGEPDTQYF
TRBV9	medium-sized	TRBJ2-7	14	.	TGTGCCAGCAGCGTAGGGGGCTTTTCTGGAGAGCAGTACTTC	CASSVGGFSGEQYF
TRBV20-1	medium-sized	TRBJ1-1	15	.	TGCAGTGCTAGAGATGACGGAAAGAAGAACACTGAAGCTTTCTTT	CSARDDGKKNTEAFF
TRBV11-2	few	TRBJ2-3	14	TRBD2	TGTGCCAGCAGCCGGGACTACGACACAGATACGCAGTATTTT	CASSRDYDTDTQYF
TRBV14	medium-sized	TRBJ2-3	17	TRBD2	TGTGCCAGCAGCCAAGATTGGCCTAGCGGGAACAGAGATACGCAGTATTTT	CASSQDWPSGNRDTQYF
TRBV6-1	medium-sized	TRBJ2-2	15	.	TGTGCCGGCAGTGAAGGAGAGGGAGTCACCGGGGAGCTGTTTTTT	CAGSEGEGVTGELFF
TRBV7-7	.	TRBJ2-5	15	TRBD1	TGTGCCAGCAGACCCGGGACAGGGGGGGAAGAGACCCAGTACTTC	CASRPGTGGEETQYF